The 6 T cell receptor beta chains below all came from one sample that was sequenced in a study of blood T cell repertoires in COVID-19. Here immunoSEQ multiplex PCR was the method, and the copy in TCRdb shows in-frame clones only, minus some. The data hold a few hundred thousand clones, with 80% to 95% observed a single time. The sequencing sample was made of PBMCs or T cells enriched from blood (not recorded which). Source of these receptors: a woman aged 35 to 49 who had been exposed to COVID-19.

This clone is a singleton in its sample. Other DNA sequences in the sample encode the same CDR3. The chain has TRBV12-3 or TRBV12-4 and TRBJ1-5; D is unresolved. CDR3 length: 13 residues. The V and J ends lost 3 bases and 0 bases respectively, with 3 bases between them. CDR3 nucleotide sequence: TGTGCCAGCAGTTTCAGTAGCAATCAGCCCCAGCATTTT. This translates into CASSFSSNQPQHF.

This sequence joins TRBV29-1 and TRBJ1-2; TRBD1 aligns across 9 bases. V was clipped by 6 bases and J by 6 bases; unmatched bases: 8. CDR3 length: 13 residues. The V gene's germline CDR1 is SQVTM and CDR2 ANQGSEA. The CDR3 sequence: CSVLKQGANGYTF. Here the CDR3 DNA reads TGCAGCGTATTAAAACAGGGGGCGAATGGCTACACCTTC.

The chain employs TRBV18 and TRBJ1-6; TRBD1 matches 7 bases. From germline, CDR1 is KGHSH and CDR2 LQKENI. The CDR3 has 14 residues. V lost 6 bases, J lost 10 bases, and 9 bases stayed unmatched. This CDR3 reads CASSPDRLISPLHF. In nucleotides, the CDR3 is TGTGCCAGCTCCCCGGACAGGCTCATATCACCCCTCCACTTT.

This clone appeared a few times. Other DNA sequences within the sample encode an identical CDR3. The rearrangement uses TRBV2 and TRBJ2-3, with D possibly matching TRBD2 (6 bases). CDR3 length: 13 residues. Trimming took off 8 bases at V and 1 base at J, with 10 bases between the two ends. Germline V gene sequence: CDR1 SNHLY, CDR2 FYNNEI. In DNA, the CDR3 is TGTGCCAGCTCGTTAGCGGGCACAGATACGCAGTATTTT. Protein product: CASSLAGTDTQYF.

The chain has TRBV12-3 or TRBV12-4 and TRBJ2-7, with a weak D call TRBD1 (5 bases). The CDR3 consists of 12 residues. V lost 4 bases and J 2 bases, leaving 6 bases between the germline ends. CDR3 sequence reads: CASSSGPYEQYF. CDR3 coding DNA: TGTGCCAGCAGTTCAGGGCCCTACGAGCAGTACTTC.

This clone was counted a single time. This chain links TRBV6-5 with TRBJ1-2; the D gene is possibly TRBD1 (5 bases). The CDR3 sequence is 13 residues long. CDR1 is MNHEY, CDR2 SVGAGI, per germline. The V end lost 10 bases, the J end lost 3 bases, and 15 bases lay between the germline ends. The CDR3 DNA reads TGTGCCACTGCGACAGAGCCTTACTATGGCTACACCTTC. This encodes CATATEPYYGYTF.